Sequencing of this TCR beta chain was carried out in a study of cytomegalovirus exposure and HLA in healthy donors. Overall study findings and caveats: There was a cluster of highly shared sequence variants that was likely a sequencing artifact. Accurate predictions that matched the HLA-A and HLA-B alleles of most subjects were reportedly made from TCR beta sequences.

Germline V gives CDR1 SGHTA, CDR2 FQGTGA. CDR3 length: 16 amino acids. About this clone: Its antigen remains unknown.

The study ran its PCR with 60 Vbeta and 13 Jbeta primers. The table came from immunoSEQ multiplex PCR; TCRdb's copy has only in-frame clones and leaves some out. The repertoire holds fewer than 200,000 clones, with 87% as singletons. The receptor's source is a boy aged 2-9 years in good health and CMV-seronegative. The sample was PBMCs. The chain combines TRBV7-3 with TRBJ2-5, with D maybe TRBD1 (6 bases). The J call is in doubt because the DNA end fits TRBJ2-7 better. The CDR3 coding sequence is TGTGCCAGCAGGCTGACAGGCGAGGGAATCTCCTACGAGCAGTACTTC. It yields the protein CASRLTGEGISYEQYF.